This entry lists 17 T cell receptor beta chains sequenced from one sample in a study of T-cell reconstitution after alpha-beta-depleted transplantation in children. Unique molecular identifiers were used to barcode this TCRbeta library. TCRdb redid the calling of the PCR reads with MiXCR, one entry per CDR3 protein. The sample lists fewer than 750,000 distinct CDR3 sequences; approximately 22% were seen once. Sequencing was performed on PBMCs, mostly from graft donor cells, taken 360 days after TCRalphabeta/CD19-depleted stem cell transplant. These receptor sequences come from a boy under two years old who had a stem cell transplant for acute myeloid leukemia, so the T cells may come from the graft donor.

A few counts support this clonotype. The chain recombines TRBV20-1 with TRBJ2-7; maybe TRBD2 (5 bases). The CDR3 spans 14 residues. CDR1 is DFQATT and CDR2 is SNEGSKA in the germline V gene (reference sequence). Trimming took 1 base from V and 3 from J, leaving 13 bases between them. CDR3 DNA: TGCAGTGCTAGAGCGAGGCTAGCTGGCTACGAGCAGTACTTC. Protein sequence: CSARARLAGYEQYF.

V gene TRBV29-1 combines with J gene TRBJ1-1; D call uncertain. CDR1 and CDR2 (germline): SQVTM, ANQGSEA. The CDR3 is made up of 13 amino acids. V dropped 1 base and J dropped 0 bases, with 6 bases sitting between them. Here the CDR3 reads CSVEGSMNTEAFF. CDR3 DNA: TGCAGCGTTGAAGGCAGCATGAACACTGAAGCTTTCTTT.

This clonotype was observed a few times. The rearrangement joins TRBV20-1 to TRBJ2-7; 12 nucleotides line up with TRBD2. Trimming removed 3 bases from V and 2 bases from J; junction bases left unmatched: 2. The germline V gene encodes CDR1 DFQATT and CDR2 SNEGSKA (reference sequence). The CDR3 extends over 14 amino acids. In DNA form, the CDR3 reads TGCAGTGCTAGCGGACTAGCGGGGACCTACGAGCAGTACTTC. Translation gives CSASGLAGTYEQYF.

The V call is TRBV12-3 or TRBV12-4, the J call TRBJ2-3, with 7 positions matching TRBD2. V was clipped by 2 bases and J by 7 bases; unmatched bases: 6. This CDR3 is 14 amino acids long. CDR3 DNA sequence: TGTGCCAGCAGTTTATCCGGGGGGACCAATACGCAGTATTTT. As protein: CASSLSGGTNTQYF.

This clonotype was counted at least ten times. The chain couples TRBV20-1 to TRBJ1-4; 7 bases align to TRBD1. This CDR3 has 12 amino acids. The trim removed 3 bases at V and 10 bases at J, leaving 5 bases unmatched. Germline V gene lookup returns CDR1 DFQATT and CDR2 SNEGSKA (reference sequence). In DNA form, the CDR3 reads TGCAGTGCTAGGGAAGGGGGCGCAAAACTGTTTTTT. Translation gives CSAREGGAKLFF.

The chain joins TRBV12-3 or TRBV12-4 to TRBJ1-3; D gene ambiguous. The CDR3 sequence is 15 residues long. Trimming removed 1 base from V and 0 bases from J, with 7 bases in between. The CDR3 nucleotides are TGTGCCAGCAGTTTAGAACGGGTCTCTGGAAACACCATATATTTT. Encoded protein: CASSLERVSGNTIYF.

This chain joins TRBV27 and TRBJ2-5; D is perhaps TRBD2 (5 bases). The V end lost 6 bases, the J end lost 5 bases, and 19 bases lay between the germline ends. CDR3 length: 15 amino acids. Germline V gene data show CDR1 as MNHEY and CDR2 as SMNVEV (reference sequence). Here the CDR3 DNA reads TGTGCCAGCAGCGGGATTGGGAACTGGCGGGAGACCCAGTACTTC. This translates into CASSGIGNWRETQYF.

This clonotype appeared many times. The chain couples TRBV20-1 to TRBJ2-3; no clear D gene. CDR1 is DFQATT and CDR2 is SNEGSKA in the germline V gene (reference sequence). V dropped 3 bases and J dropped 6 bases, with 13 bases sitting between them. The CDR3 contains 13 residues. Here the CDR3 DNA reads TGCAGTGCTAGTCGGTCGCAAGTGGATACGCAGTATTTT. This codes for CSASRSQVDTQYF.

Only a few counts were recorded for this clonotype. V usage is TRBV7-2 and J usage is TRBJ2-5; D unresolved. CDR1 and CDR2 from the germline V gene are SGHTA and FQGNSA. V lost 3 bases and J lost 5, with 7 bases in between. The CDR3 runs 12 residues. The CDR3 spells CASSLHKETQYF. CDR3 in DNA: TGTGCCAGCAGCTTGCATAAGGAGACCCAGTACTTC.

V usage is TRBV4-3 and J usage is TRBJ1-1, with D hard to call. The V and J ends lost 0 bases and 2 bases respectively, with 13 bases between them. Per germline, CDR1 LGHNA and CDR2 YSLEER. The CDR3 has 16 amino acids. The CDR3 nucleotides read TGCGCCAGCAGCCAAGATCCGAGCAGGTCAAACACTGAAGCTTTCTTT. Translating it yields CASSQDPSRSNTEAFF.

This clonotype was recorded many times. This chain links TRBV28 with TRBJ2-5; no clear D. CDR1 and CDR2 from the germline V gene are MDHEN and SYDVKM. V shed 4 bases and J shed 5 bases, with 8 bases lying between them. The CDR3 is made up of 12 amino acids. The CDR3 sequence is CASSSMVETQYF. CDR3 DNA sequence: TGTGCCAGCAGTTCCATGGTGGAGACCCAGTACTTC.

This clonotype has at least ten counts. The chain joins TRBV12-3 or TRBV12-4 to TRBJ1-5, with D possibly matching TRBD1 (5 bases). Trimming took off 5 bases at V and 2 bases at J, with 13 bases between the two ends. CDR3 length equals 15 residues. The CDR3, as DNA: TGTGCCAGCAGTGCCCAGGGTTCGGGCAATCAGCCCCAGCATTTT. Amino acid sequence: CASSAQGSGNQPQHF.

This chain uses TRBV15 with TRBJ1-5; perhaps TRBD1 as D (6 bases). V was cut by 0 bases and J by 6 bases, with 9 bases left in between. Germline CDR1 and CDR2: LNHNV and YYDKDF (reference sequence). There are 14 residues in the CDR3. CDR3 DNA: TGTGCCACCAGCAGAGAGGGGGCCGTTCAGCCCCAGCATTTT. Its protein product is CATSREGAVQPQHF.

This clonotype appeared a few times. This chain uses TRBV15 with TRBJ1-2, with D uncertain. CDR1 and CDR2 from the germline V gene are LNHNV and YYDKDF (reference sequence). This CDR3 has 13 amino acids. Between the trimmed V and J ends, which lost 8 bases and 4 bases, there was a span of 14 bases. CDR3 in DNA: TGTGCCACCGGCCCGGTTGGTGGCTATGGCTACACCTTC. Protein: CATGPVGGYGYTF.

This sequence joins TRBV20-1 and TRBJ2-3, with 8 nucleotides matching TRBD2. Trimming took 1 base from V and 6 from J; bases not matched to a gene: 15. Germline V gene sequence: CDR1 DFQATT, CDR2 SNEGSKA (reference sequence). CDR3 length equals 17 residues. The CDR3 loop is CSARAPSRGGGPDTQYF. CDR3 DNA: TGCAGTGCTAGAGCTCCTTCGAGGGGCGGGGGGCCGGATACGCAGTATTTT.

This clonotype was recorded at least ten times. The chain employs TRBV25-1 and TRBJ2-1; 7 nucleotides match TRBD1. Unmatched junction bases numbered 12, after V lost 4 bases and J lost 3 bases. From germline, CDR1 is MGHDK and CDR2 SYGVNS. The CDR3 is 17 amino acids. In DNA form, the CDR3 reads TGTGCCAGCAGTGGTTGGACAGGCCTACAGATCTACAATGAGCAGTTCTTC. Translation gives CASSGWTGLQIYNEQFF.

CDR3 in amino acids: CASSWLTYEQYF. For the CDR3, the DNA is TGTGCCAGCAGTTGGCTTACCTACGAGCAGTACTTC. The chain links TRBV12-3 or TRBV12-4 to TRBJ2-7; D not certain. V was clipped by 4 bases and J by 2 bases, with 6 bases between them. There are 12 residues in the CDR3.